The TCR beta chain described here comes from a study of T cell responses to AZD1222 COVID-19 vaccine. The data were produced by immunoSEQ multiplex PCR, yet TCRdb's version contains in-frame clones alone and is incomplete. The sample holds 200,000 or so clones, roughly 92% seen once. V shed 0 bases and J 6 bases; nucleotides not matched to a gene: 7. CDR1 LNHDA and CDR2 SQIVND come from the germline V gene (reference sequence). CDR3 length: 15 amino acids. Concerning this clone: Its target is not known.

Study-wide results and caveats: The donors showed a predominance of white British ancestry and of females, with possible underestimation of clonal diversity.

The origin of this receptor is an adult who received the AZD1222 COVID-19 vaccine. V and J are TRBV19 and TRBJ1-1; 7 bases match TRBD1. The material sequenced was peripheral blood, taken 28 days after the second AZD1222 dose. DNA for the CDR3: TGTGCCAGTAGTATAGAGACAGGGTACAGCCCTGAAGCTTTCTTT. Its translation is CASSIETGYSPEAFF.